This passage covers 27 T cell receptor beta chains from one sample sequenced in a study of T cells in Graves' hyperthyroidism and ophthalmopathy. Template material for amplifying TCR beta CDR3 regions consisted of RNA transcripts. HTBI primers were the set used in a first-round RT-PCR of the TCR CDR3. TCRdb processed the multiplex PCR reads anew with MiXCR; each CDR3 protein has one entry. The sample yields around 520,000 distinct CDR3 sequences, approximately 15% seen once. The sequenced sample consisted of blood. These receptors originate from a middle-aged woman with Graves' hyperthyroidism.

At least ten counts were recorded for this clonotype. The chain combines TRBV6-1 with TRBJ1-1; D is possibly TRBD1 (6 bases). The germline V and J ends were trimmed by 5 bases and 7 bases, with 11 bases remaining between them. In germline, CDR1 is MNHNS, CDR2 SASEGT. There are 12 residues in the CDR3. Here the CDR3 reads CASSYQQGEAFF. The CDR3 DNA sequence: TGTGCCAGCAGTTACCAACAGGGTGAAGCTTTCTTT.

The chain's CDR3 is CASSQGWTSGGELFF. The DNA for the CDR3 is TGTGCCAGCAGCCAAGGGTGGACTAGCGGCGGGGAGCTGTTTTTT. The rearrangement links TRBV3-1 to TRBJ2-2, with 10 bases fitting TRBD2. The CDR3 spans 15 residues. After removal of 1 base from V and 7 bases from J, the junction contained 3 bases not matched to a gene. The germline V gene encodes CDR1 LGHDT and CDR2 YNNKEL (reference sequence).

The rearrangement uses TRBV27 and TRBJ2-3; TRBD2 agrees at 8 bases. There are 16 residues in the CDR3. The ends lost 6 bases at V and 6 bases at J; junction bases unmatched: 14. Germline CDR1 is MNHEY and CDR2 is SMNVEV (reference sequence). The CDR3 DNA is TGTGCCAGCAGGCGTTGGAGTAGCGGGAATTCTGATACGCAGTATTTT. Amino acids: CASRRWSSGNSDTQYF.

In the case of this clonotype: This is likely a read error, given that the CDR3 carries no conserved phenylalanine or tryptophan at its end. The rearrangement joins TRBV15 to TRBJ2-2; no reliable D call. CDR3 length: 15 amino acids. CDR1 is LNHNV, CDR2 YYDKDF, per germline (reference sequence). Trimming shortened V by 0 bases and J by 6 bases, and 11 bases separated the two germline ends. The CDR3 here is CATSRDRVLSGELFL. The CDR3 coding sequence is TGTGCCACCAGCAGAGATCGAGTTTTATCCGGGGAGCTGTTTCTT.

This clonotype was detected ten times or more. V gene TRBV20-1 combines with J gene TRBJ2-3; 8 positions agree with TRBD2. CDR3 size: 17 residues. Germline V gives CDR1 DFQATT, CDR2 SNEGSKA (reference sequence). With 2 bases clipped from V and 3 bases from J, the junction kept 13 bases outside the gene matches. The CDR3 region has the DNA TGCAGTGCTAGACCCCCTAAGGCGAGCGGGAGTACAGATACGCAGTATTTT. Its protein product is CSARPPKASGSTDTQYF.

This clonotype was observed a few times. The chain has TRBV6-1 and TRBJ1-4; D unresolved. The germline V and J ends were trimmed by 5 bases and 3 bases, with 13 bases remaining between them. CDR3 size: 15 residues. Germline CDR1 is MNHNS and CDR2 is SASEGT. The CDR3 spells CASSFGRTSNEKLFF. The DNA for the CDR3 is TGTGCCAGCAGTTTTGGCCGAACCTCTAATGAAAAACTGTTTTTT.

This chain links TRBV7-9 with TRBJ2-2; TRBD1 is a possible D gene (6 bases). Germline CDR1 is SEHNR and CDR2 is FQNEAQ (reference sequence). The CDR3 totals 14 residues. V dropped 5 bases and J dropped 7 bases, with 14 bases sitting between them. CDR3 loop: CASSPMDRFGELFF. Here the CDR3 DNA reads TGTGCCAGCAGCCCCATGGACAGATTCGGGGAGCTGTTTTTT.

This clonotype was seen at least ten times. This chain links TRBV7-2 with TRBJ2-7, with TRBD2 matching over 7 bases. The V gene's germline CDR1 is SGHTA and CDR2 FQGNSA. The CDR3 totals 15 residues. Trimming removed 5 bases from V and 0 bases from J; junction bases left unmatched: 7. The CDR3 here is CASSASGAFSYEQYF. DNA of the CDR3: TGTGCCAGCAGCGCGAGCGGGGCCTTCTCCTACGAGCAGTACTTC.

The rearrangement links TRBV3-1 to TRBJ2-7; D unclear. V lost 2 bases, J lost 3 bases, and 14 bases lay in between. This CDR3 is 15 amino acids long. Germline CDR1 reads LGHDT; CDR2 reads YNNKEL (reference sequence). CDR3 loop: CASSQPGKSYYEQYF. The CDR3 coding sequence is TGTGCCAGCAGCCAACCTGGGAAATCCTACTACGAGCAGTACTTC.

Ten or more counts support this clonotype. The chain joins TRBV6-1 to TRBJ2-5; a weak D match, TRBD1 (5 bases). V was pared by 5 bases and J by 2 bases, with 12 bases between. This CDR3 has 14 amino acids. CDR1 and CDR2 from the germline V gene are MNHNS and SASEGT. The CDR3 spells CASSKGQEQETQYF. The CDR3 DNA reads TGTGCCAGCAGTAAAGGACAAGAACAAGAGACCCAGTACTTC.

This clonotype appeared a few times. The V call is TRBV6-1, the J call TRBJ2-7; possible D gene TRBD2, 5 bases. CDR1 is MNHNS and CDR2 is SASEGT in the germline V gene. V lost 9 bases and J 3 bases, leaving 12 bases between the germline ends. This CDR3 region has 12 residues. CDR3 sequence reads: CASTERYYEQYF. The DNA of the CDR3 is TGTGCCAGTACCGAGCGGTACTACGAGCAGTACTTC.

This clonotype was observed at least ten times. The chain is built from TRBV30 and TRBJ2-3; D tentatively fits TRBD1 or TRBD2 (5 bases each). The V gene lost 1 base and the J gene lost 2 bases, with 7 bases spanning the gap. There are 13 residues in the CDR3. CDR1 and CDR2 (germline): GTSNPN, SVGIG (reference sequence). CDR3 in DNA: TGTGCCTGGAGTGATGGGACCACAGATACGCAGTATTTT. This gives the protein CAWSDGTTDTQYF. The full variable domain, completed using reference TRBV30 and TRBJ2-3, is SQTIHQWPATLVQPVGSPLSLECTVEGTSNPNLYWYRQAAGRGLQLLFYSVGIGQISSEVPQNLSASRPQDRQFILSSKKLLLSDSGFYLCAWSDGTTDTQYFGPGTRLTVL.

J is TRBJ2-7 and V is TRBV6-1; 9 bases line up with TRBD1. The trim removed 3 bases at V and 4 bases at J, leaving 7 bases unmatched. The germline gives CDR1 MNHNS, CDR2 SASEGT. There are 15 residues in the CDR3. CDR3 protein: CASSEGTGGEYEQYF. As DNA, the CDR3 is TGTGCCAGCAGTGAGGGAACAGGGGGCGAATACGAGCAGTACTTC.

Only a few counts were recorded for this clonotype. The chain recombines TRBV28 with TRBJ2-7; no definite D call. CDR3 length: 10 amino acids. Germline-derived CDR1 and CDR2 are MDHEN and SYDVKM. Trimming stripped 4 bases from V and 9 bases from J, with 7 bases between. The DNA of the CDR3 is TGTGCCAGCAGTTCTACGACGCAGTACTTC. It yields the protein CASSSTTQYF.

This clonotype was detected ten times or more. The rearrangement uses TRBV3-1 and TRBJ1-3; the D is unclear. Trimming left V 0 bases short and J 0 bases short, with 3 bases between. Germline V gene lookup returns CDR1 LGHDT and CDR2 YNNKEL (reference sequence). The CDR3 contains 14 residues. CDR3 DNA: TGTGCCAGCAGCCAAGATCCCTCTGGAAACACCATATATTTT. Translated, it gives CASSQDPSGNTIYF.

In this sample, this clonotype turned up many times. The chain carries TRBV20-1 and TRBJ2-1; 8 positions match TRBD2. Germline V gene lookup returns CDR1 DFQATT and CDR2 SNEGSKA (reference sequence). V gave up 6 bases and J gave up 4 bases; unmatched junction bases: 8. The CDR3 spans 14 residues. CDR3 nucleotide sequence: TGCAGTGCCCCCTCTAGCGGGCCTTACAATGAGCAGTTCTTC. Its protein product is CSAPSSGPYNEQFF.

The chain joins TRBV13 to TRBJ2-7; 11 nucleotides line up with TRBD2. V was pared by 4 bases and J by 0 bases, with 5 bases of the junction left unmatched. Germline CDR1 and CDR2: PRHDT and FYEKMQ (reference sequence). This CDR3 is built from 16 residues. The CDR3, as DNA: TGTGCCAGCAGCTATAGGACTAGCGGGCTCTCCTACGAGCAGTACTTC. Amino acids: CASSYRTSGLSYEQYF. Looking up the rest from reference TRBV13 and TRBJ2-7 gives the full variable domain: AAGVIQSPRHLIKEKRETATLKCYPIPRHDTVYWYQQGPGQDPQFLISFYEKMQSDKGSIPDRFSAQQFSDYHSELNMSSLELGDSALYFCASSYRTSGLSYEQYFGPGTRLTVT.

This clonotype has ten or more counts. The V and J genes are TRBV10-2 and TRBJ1-1; D is perhaps TRBD1 (6 bases). This CDR3 region has 15 residues. The germline gives CDR1 WSHSY, CDR2 SAAADI. V gave up 2 bases and J gave up 0 bases, with 10 bases separating them. In DNA, the CDR3 is TGCGCCAGCAGTGAGCAGGGGCTAATGAACACTGAAGCTTTCTTT. Protein product: CASSEQGLMNTEAFF.

This clonotype was picked up many times. V usage is TRBV11-2 and J usage is TRBJ2-7; D ambiguous. From germline, CDR1 is SGHAT and CDR2 FQNNGV. The CDR3 covers 13 residues. Between the trimmed V and J ends, which lost 10 bases and 6 bases, there was a span of 19 bases. In DNA, the CDR3 is TGTGCCACCCAACACCCGACGGCAATCGAGCAGTACTTC. It yields the protein CATQHPTAIEQYF. Supplemented by reference TRBV11-2 and TRBJ2-7, the full variable domain reads EAGVAQSPRYKIIEKRQSVAFWCNPISGHATLYWYQQILGQGPKLLIQFQNNGVVDDSQLPKDRFSAERLKGVDSTLKIQPAKLEDSAVYLCATQHPTAIEQYFGPGTRLTVT.

In its sample, this clonotype was seen a few times. V gene TRBV6-1 combines with J gene TRBJ1-1; D might be TRBD1 (5 bases). This CDR3 has 15 amino acids. Trimming removed 2 bases at V and 1 base at J, with 11 bases between. Germline CDR1 and CDR2: MNHNS and SASEGT. For the CDR3, the DNA is TGTGCCAGCAGTGAACTGGGGGGGAGGAACACTGAAGCTTTCTTT. Translation: CASSELGGRNTEAFF.

The sample holds a few counts of this clonotype. The chain employs TRBV5-1 and TRBJ2-3, with D maybe TRBD2 (5 bases). Germline lookup yields CDR1 SGHRS and CDR2 YFSETQ. V lost 0 bases and J lost 3, with 11 bases in between. CDR3 size: 15 residues. The CDR3 here is CASSLVGSGTDTQYF. The CDR3 bases are TGCGCCAGCAGCTTGGTTGGGAGTGGGACAGATACGCAGTATTTT.

This clonotype was seen many times. V and J are TRBV6-5 and TRBJ2-1; D call uncertain. The germline V gene encodes CDR1 MNHEY and CDR2 SVGAGI. Trimming removed 2 bases at V and 4 bases at J, with 6 bases between. The CDR3 runs 13 residues. Written as DNA, the CDR3 is TGTGCCAGCAGTTACGGTCCGTACAATGAGCAGTTCTTC. As protein: CASSYGPYNEQFF.

This clonotype has ten or more counts. The chain couples TRBV5-1 to TRBJ2-1; 13 bases line up with TRBD2. Germline V CDR1 and CDR2: SGHRS, YFSETQ. The CDR3 totals 18 residues. Trimming removed 0 bases from V and 1 base from J; junction bases left unmatched: 4. CDR3 coding DNA: TGCGCCAGCAGCTTGGAAACTAGCGGGAGGGTGTCCTACAATGAGCAGTTCTTC. This codes for CASSLETSGRVSYNEQFF.

Concerning this clonotype: A junction end diverges from the germline sequence, so it may reflect a read error. The rearrangement links TRBV10-2 to TRBJ1-5; no clear D gene. CDR3 length: 13 amino acids. Germline V gene lookup returns CDR1 WSHSY and CDR2 SAAADI. The CDR3 nucleotides are TGCGCCAGCAGTGCAAATAGCAATCGGCCCCAGCATTTT. Amino acid sequence: CASSANSNRPQHF.

This clonotype was counted at least ten times. V gene TRBV6-1 combines with J gene TRBJ2-2; D is undetermined. The germline CDR1 and CDR2 sequences are MNHNS and SASEGT. This CDR3 contains 15 residues. V lost 4 bases to trimming and J lost 0 bases, with 9 bases between them. The CDR3 DNA is TGTGCCAGCAGTGCTGTCAGGCCGAACACCGGGGAGCTGTTTTTT. Translated, it gives CASSAVRPNTGELFF.

There are a few counts of this clonotype. This rearrangement joins TRBV5-1 to TRBJ2-6; TRBD1 might be the D (6 bases). Per germline, CDR1 SGHRS and CDR2 YFSETQ. Trimming took off 5 bases at V and 2 bases at J, with 17 bases between the two ends. The CDR3 is 17 amino acids. The CDR3 is CASSSGAGVPGANVLTF. The CDR3 DNA follows: TGCGCCAGCAGTTCCGGGGCAGGGGTCCCTGGGGCCAACGTCCTGACTTTC.

This clonotype was seen at least ten times. The chain employs TRBV24-1 and TRBJ1-5, with a possible D match to TRBD1 (5 bases). Trimming removed 4 bases from V and 3 bases from J, with 9 bases in between. The CDR3 totals 14 residues. Germline CDR1 is KGHDR and CDR2 is SFDVKD. DNA for the CDR3: TGTGCCACCAGTGAGGGACGGAACAATCAGCCCCAGCATTTT. Translated: CATSEGRNNQPQHF.